This T cell receptor (beta chain) was identified in a study of response to subunit inactivated influenza vaccine. Germline V gene lookup returns CDR1 LNHDA and CDR2 SQIVND (reference sequence). The CDR3 consists of 14 residues. Trimming shortened V by 10 bases and J by 0 bases, and 15 bases separated the two germline ends. A single record per CDR3 protein comes from TCRdb applying MiXCR to the RT-PCR reads. This sample yields about 830,000 distinct CDR3 sequences, of which approximately 17% are seen a single time; roughly a tenth belongs to the top ten. The input for sequencing was PBMCs from blood, taken 5 days after vaccination. This sequence was found in a man in his forties or fifties who received an inactivated influenza vaccine. V and J are TRBV19 and TRBJ1-1; no clear D. Here the CDR3 DNA reads TGTGCCACCATGCCTTCCGTAATGAACACTGAAGCTTTCTTT. It is translated as CATMPSVMNTEAFF.